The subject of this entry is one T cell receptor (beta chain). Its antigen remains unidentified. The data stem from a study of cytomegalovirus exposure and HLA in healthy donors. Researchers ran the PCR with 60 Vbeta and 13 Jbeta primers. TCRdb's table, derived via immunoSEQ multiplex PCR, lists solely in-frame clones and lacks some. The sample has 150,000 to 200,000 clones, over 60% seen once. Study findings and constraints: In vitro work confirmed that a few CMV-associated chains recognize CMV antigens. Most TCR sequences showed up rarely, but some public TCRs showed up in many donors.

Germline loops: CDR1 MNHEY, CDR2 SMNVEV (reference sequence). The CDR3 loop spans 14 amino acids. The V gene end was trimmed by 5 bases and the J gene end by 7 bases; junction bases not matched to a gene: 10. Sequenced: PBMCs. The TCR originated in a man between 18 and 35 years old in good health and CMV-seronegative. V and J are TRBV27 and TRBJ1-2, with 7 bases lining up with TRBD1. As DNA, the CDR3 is TGTGCCAGCAGTCCCCAGACAGGGATTATTGGCTACACCTTC. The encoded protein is CASSPQTGIIGYTF.